One and the same sample provided the 25 T cell receptor beta chains below, sequenced in a study of blood T cell repertoires in COVID-19. Sequencing was performed with immunoSEQ multiplex PCR; in TCRdb, only in-frame clones are kept and a portion is missing. Among 190,000 or so clones listed, around nine tenths were seen once. The specimen sequenced was peripheral blood. These receptors were obtained from a woman younger than 35 who had recovered from COVID-19.

The chain links TRBV5-4 to TRBJ2-7; TRBD2 agrees at 11 bases. The CDR3 spans 17 residues. V was pared by 4 bases and J by 6 bases, with 15 bases of the junction left unmatched. Germline CDR1 and CDR2: SGHNT and YYREEE (reference sequence). The CDR3, as DNA: TGTGCCAGCAGCCTAAATAGCGGGAGGGCCATTTCGGGCGAGCAGTACGTC. Translating gives CASSLNSGRAISGEQYV.

This clone was detected only once. V and J are TRBV6-6 and TRBJ2-1; 11 bases line up with TRBD2. Germline V gene data show CDR1 as MNHNY and CDR2 as SVGAGI (reference sequence). CDR3 length equals 14 residues. Trimming at V came to 7 bases and at J to 8 bases, leaving 7 bases not matched to a gene. CDR3 amino acids: CASTLLAGVDEQFF. The CDR3 region has the DNA TGTGCCAGCACACTACTAGCGGGAGTGGATGAGCAGTTCTTC.

This clone was seen just once. The CDR3 sequence: CASSIDRSEAFF. The CDR3 coding sequence is TGTGCCAGCAGTATAGACAGGTCGGAAGCTTTCTTT. The chain has TRBV7-9 and TRBJ1-1, with D perhaps TRBD1 (6 bases). V shed 6 bases and J shed 8 bases, with 13 bases lying between them. This CDR3 contains 12 residues. Germline V gene sequence: CDR1 SEHNR, CDR2 FQNEAQ (reference sequence).

This chain connects TRBV3-1 (or the pseudogene TRBV3-2) to TRBJ2-2, with no clear D. The CDR3 is 17 amino acids. Trimming took 3 bases from V and 3 from J, leaving 17 bases between them. CDR1 and CDR2 from the germline V gene are LGHDT and YNNKEL (reference sequence). In DNA, the CDR3 is TGTGCCAGCAGCCATACGCTTAGGAGCAGATACACCGGGGAGCTGTTTTTT. Its translation: CASSHTLRSRYTGELFF.

Only a few counts were recorded for this clone. The chain couples TRBV13 to TRBJ2-6, with TRBD2 identical over 8 bases. V was clipped by 1 base and J by 0 bases; unmatched bases: 11. There are 20 residues in the CDR3. Germline CDR1 and CDR2: PRHDT and FYEKMQ (reference sequence). The CDR3 sequence: CASSLVQRGPKFSGANVLTF. The CDR3 DNA reads as TGTGCCAGCAGCTTAGTCCAGCGGGGGCCCAAGTTCTCTGGGGCCAACGTCCTGACTTTC. Variable domain in full (rest from reference TRBV13 and TRBJ2-6): AAGVIQSPRHLIKEKRETATLKCYPIPRHDTVYWYQQGPGQDPQFLISFYEKMQSDKGSIPDRFSAQQFSDYHSELNMSSLELGDSALYFCASSLVQRGPKFSGANVLTFGAGSRLTVL.

V usage is TRBV2 and J usage is TRBJ1-5; D ambiguous. V was shortened by 8 bases and J by 3 bases, with 5 bases between the two germline ends. The CDR3 runs 11 residues. Germline V CDR1 and CDR2: SNHLY, FYNNEI. In DNA, the CDR3 is TGTGCCAGCCAAGCCAATCAGCCCCAGCATTTT. Protein: CASQANQPQHF.

This clone showed up just once. This chain joins TRBV4-1 and TRBJ1-1; D is unresolved. The CDR3 has 15 residues. Trimming pared 4 bases from V and 0 bases from J, leaving 12 bases between. Germline V CDR1 and CDR2: MGHRA, YSYEKL. The CDR3 loop is CASSPHAELNTEAFF. CDR3 DNA: TGCGCCAGCAGCCCTCACGCGGAATTGAACACTGAAGCTTTCTTT.

This chain uses TRBV19 with TRBJ1-2; 8 bases align to TRBD1. With V trimmed by 7 bases and J by 5 bases, 9 bases remained unmatched. Germline CDR1 LNHDA, CDR2 SQIVND (reference sequence). The CDR3 has 14 amino acids. CDR3 nucleotide sequence: TGTGCCAGTAAGGTCCGGACAGGGCAGTATGGCTACACCTTC. Its protein is CASKVRTGQYGYTF.

The chain recombines TRBV18 with TRBJ2-2, with 7 bases lining up with TRBD2. The junction had 3 bases not matched to a gene; V was cut back by 2 bases and J by 0 bases. The germline gives CDR1 KGHSH, CDR2 LQKENI. The CDR3 is made up of 16 amino acids. CDR3 in amino acids: CASSPIAGTNTGELFF. The CDR3 region has the DNA TGTGCCAGCTCACCAATAGCGGGTACGAACACCGGGGAGCTGTTTTTT.

This rearrangement joins TRBV19 to TRBJ1-5; TRBD1 aligns across 7 bases. CDR1 is LNHDA, CDR2 SQIVND, per germline (reference sequence). The ends lost 7 bases at V and 9 bases at J; junction bases unmatched: 15. CDR3 length: 15 amino acids. CDR3 protein: CASKYTGAASLPQHF. CDR3 bases: TGTGCCAGTAAGTATACAGGGGCCGCCAGTTTGCCCCAGCATTTT.

The chain joins TRBV12-3 or TRBV12-4 to TRBJ1-4; unclear D gene. The ends were cut back, 5 bases at V and 7 bases at J, with 5 bases in the middle. This CDR3 spans 11 amino acids. The CDR3 DNA reads TGTGCCAGCAGTCCGAGTGAAAAACTGTTTTTT. It encodes CASSPSEKLFF.

The chain carries TRBV7-3 and TRBJ2-3; D is perhaps TRBD2 (6 bases). This CDR3 contains 15 residues. CDR1 is SGHTA, CDR2 FQGTGA, per germline. Trimming removed 0 bases from V and 3 bases from J, with 10 bases in between. The CDR3 is CASSLTSGLTDTQYF. The CDR3, as DNA: TGTGCCAGCAGCTTAACTAGCGGACTGACAGATACGCAGTATTTT.

This rearrangement joins TRBV9 to TRBJ2-5; D possibly corresponds to TRBD1 (6 bases). The CDR3 has 14 amino acids. The V gene lost 4 bases and the J gene lost 5 bases, with 15 bases spanning the gap. CDR1 is SGDLS and CDR2 is YYNGEE in the germline V gene. The CDR3 is CASSPIGGVETQYF. The DNA for the CDR3 is TGTGCCAGCAGCCCCATTGGGGGCGTGGAGACCCAGTACTTC.

This chain links TRBV7-6 with TRBJ2-1; the match to TRBD2 covers 14 bases. The germline CDR1 and CDR2 sequences are SGHVS and FNYEAQ. The CDR3 is 20 residues long. Trimming removed 5 bases from V and 5 bases from J; junction bases left unmatched: 17. Here the CDR3 DNA reads TGTGCCAGCAGCCCCTTGCGCCAAGGACTAGCGGGGGGCCCAAACAATGAGCAGTTCTTC. Translating gives CASSPLRQGLAGGPNNEQFF.

The rearrangement uses TRBV5-6 and TRBJ2-1; 8 bases map to TRBD2. CDR1 and CDR2 from the germline V gene are SGHDT and YYEEEE. V trimming: 6 bases; J trimming: 6 bases; junction bases outside the gene matches: 14. The CDR3 consists of 16 residues. In DNA form, the CDR3 reads TGTGCCAGCACCCTGGTGGGACTAGTCCGATCCAATGAGCAGTTCTTC. As protein: CASTLVGLVRSNEQFF.

V usage is TRBV4-1 and J usage is TRBJ2-2; D may be TRBD2 (5 bases). There are 15 residues in the CDR3. The germline V and J ends were trimmed by 1 base and 7 bases, with 13 bases remaining between them. CDR1 is MGHRA, CDR2 YSYEKL, per germline. The CDR3 is CASSQAGLSSGELFF. The DNA of the CDR3 is TGCGCCAGCAGCCAAGCAGGACTCTCAAGCGGGGAGCTGTTTTTT.

The chain couples TRBV7-3 to TRBJ2-5; 7 nucleotides line up with TRBD2. Trimming took 4 bases from V and 2 from J; bases not matched to a gene: 1. CDR1 and CDR2 (germline): SGHTA, FQGTGA. The CDR3 contains 13 residues. The CDR3 nucleotides are TGTGCCAGCAGCTCGGGACTACAAGAGACCCAGTACTTC. This sequence encodes CASSSGLQETQYF.

This chain connects TRBV7-3 to TRBJ2-5; tentative D call: TRBD1 (6 bases). CDR1 SGHTA and CDR2 FQGTGA come from the germline V gene. This CDR3 contains 15 residues. V lost 2 bases and J 4 bases, leaving 14 bases between the germline ends. This CDR3 reads CASSLRGRGRETQYF. For the CDR3, the DNA is TGTGCCAGCAGCTTACGTGGCAGGGGTCGAGAGACCCAGTACTTC. The complete variable domain, with remaining parts taken from reference TRBV7-3 and TRBJ2-5, reads GAGVSQTPSNKVTEKGKYVELRCDPISGHTALYWYRQSLGQGPEFLIYFQGTGAADDSGLPNDRFFAVRPEGSVSTLKIQRTERGDSAVYLCASSLRGRGRETQYFGPGTRLLVL.

The chain has TRBV5-1 and TRBJ2-3, with TRBD2 matching over 11 bases. The CDR3 is 18 residues long. J gave up 4 bases and V 1 base, and 11 bases lay outside the gene matches. CDR1 is SGHRS and CDR2 is YFSETQ in the germline V gene. The DNA of the CDR3 is TGCGCCAGCAGCTTGTCTAGCGGGGGGCGTGGGGCCGCAGATACGCAGTATTTT. Protein product: CASSLSSGGRGAADTQYF.

CDR3 sequence: CASSLILAGGQETQYF. In DNA, the CDR3 is TGTGCCAGCAGCTTAATTTTGGCGGGGGGGCAAGAGACCCAGTACTTC. This sequence joins TRBV7-2 and TRBJ2-5; 9 bases align to TRBD2. Per germline, CDR1 SGHTA and CDR2 FQGNSA. V dropped 2 bases and J dropped 2; count of bases not matched to a gene: 6. The CDR3 is 16 residues long.

The chain has TRBV5-4 and TRBJ2-7, with 8 bases aligning to TRBD2. The CDR3 has 15 residues. Trimming removed 0 bases from V and 5 bases from J; junction bases left unmatched: 7. Germline CDR1 reads SGHNT; CDR2 reads YYREEE (reference sequence). CDR3 nucleotide sequence: TGTGCCAGCAGCTTGGCCAAGCGGGGGATTAACGAGCAGTACTTC. Translated, it gives CASSLAKRGINEQYF. Full variable domain (outside the CDR3, taken from reference TRBV5-4 and TRBJ2-7): ETGVTQSPTHLIKTRGQQVTLRCSSQSGHNTVSWYQQALGQGPQFIFQYYREEENGRGNFPPRFSGLQFPNYSSELNVNALELDDSALYLCASSLAKRGINEQYFGPGTRLTVT.

The chain links TRBV4-2 to TRBJ2-4; the D gene is possibly TRBD2 (5 bases). CDR1 and CDR2 (germline): LGHNA, YNFKEQ. This CDR3 is built from 17 residues. The V end lost 0 bases, the J end lost 0 bases, and 12 bases lay between the germline ends. CDR3 DNA: TGTGCCAGCAGCCAAGAGGGGAGCACCTTAGCCAAAAACATTCAGTACTTC. Encoded protein: CASSQEGSTLAKNIQYF.

CDR3 sequence: CARSSSYNSPLHF. The CDR3 bases are TGTGCCAGATCGAGCTCCTATAATTCACCCCTCCACTTT. J is TRBJ1-6 and V is TRBV25-1; D not resolved. The CDR3 consists of 13 residues. V lost 9 bases and J 0 bases, leaving 6 bases between the germline ends. Looked up from germline, CDR1 is MGHDK and CDR2 is SYGVNS.

This clone has just a few counts. V gene TRBV6-2 or TRBV6-3 combines with J gene TRBJ2-2, with D uncertain. Germline CDR1 MNHEY, CDR2 SVGEGT. V was cut by 0 bases and J by 0 bases, with 8 bases left in between. The CDR3 contains 16 residues. The CDR3 nucleotides are TGTGCCAGCAGTTACTCGACTCTGACGAACACCGGGGAGCTGTTTTTT. This translates into CASSYSTLTNTGELFF.

The chain uses TRBV19 and TRBJ1-5, with no clear D. The CDR3 sequence is 14 residues long. The ends were cut back, 3 bases at V and 1 base at J, with 7 bases in the middle. CDR1 LNHDA and CDR2 SQIVND come from the germline V gene (reference sequence). The CDR3 is CASSITASNQPQHF. Here the CDR3 DNA reads TGTGCCAGTAGTATTACAGCCAGCAATCAGCCCCAGCATTTT.